The TCR beta chain under discussion was sequenced for a study of CD8+CD57+ T cells in acquired aplastic anemia (dated by TCRdb to the late 2010s). Regarding the research as a whole: A mean of around 3 ug of DNA, ranging from about 0.2 to 27.4 ug, was extracted from sorted CD4+ and CD8+ cells. For healthy donor samples, the average read count was about 10 million for CD4+ cells and around 12 million for CD8+ cells.

Of note for this clonotype: This receptor's antigen is unknown. No base quality values were provided; no much bigger clone lies one nucleotide off.

Genomic DNA was used as template for profiling of TCR beta VDJ combinations and CDR3 sequences. An Illumina HiSeq 2000 was the platform used for TCR repertoire sequencing. The published analysis was carried out like this. Repertoire assessment relied on Simpson's diversity index, CDR3 size and DJ length profiles, and TRBV/TRBJ rearrangement plots. Whichever DNA sequence was most abundant in the deep sequencing data was defined as the immunodominant clone. CDR3 amino acid sequences were screened for sharing across subjects and were compared with published repertoires and the VDJdb database. Through fastp at Q25 and MiXCR, TCRdb rebuilt clones from the public reads, retaining in-frame beta chains. Merged by CDR3 protein, the rows form single entries marked with the most common genes and DNA. The V and J calls and clone size are TCRdb's, not the authors'. The table for this sample lists under 250,000 distinct CDR3 sequences; 34% of them were counted only once. The top ten hold 0.95% to 1.3% of the sample.

Study-wide conclusions, independent of this receptor: Patients and healthy controls showed no significant difference in CD8+ Simpson's diversity (P=0.060). Approximately 31 CD8+ CDR3 sequences were found in both patients and controls but appeared to be highly expressed in patients and within the immunodominant clones of the patients.

TCR repertoires of sorted CD4+ and CD8+ blood T cells from severe aplastic anemia patients and healthy subjects were deep-sequenced in the study. Ficoll-Paque density gradient centrifugation was used to isolate peripheral blood mononuclear cells. Before DNA was extracted, CD4+ and CD8+ T cells were sorted using either FACS or magnetic beads. The source material was sorted CD4+, CD8+, or CD8+CD57+ T cells (not recorded which) from PBMCs. This receptor was taken from a human donor in good health, serving as a control.

The CDR3 protein: CASSIATGANVLTF. The DNA reads as follows: TGTGCCAGTAGTATAGCTACTGGGGCCAACGTCCTGACTTTC. This chain joins TRBV19 to TRBJ2-6; the D gene cannot be resolved reliably. Via the germline V gene (reference sequence), CDR1 is LNHDA and CDR2 SQIVND. The V and J ends are trimmed by 1 base and 2 bases, leaving 3 bases between them. From the cysteine up to the phenylalanine, the CDR3 has a length of 14 residues. The sequence is cut down to CDR3 DNA, 42 bases in frame from base 1.